Below are 30 T cell receptor beta chains sequenced from a single sample in a study of T cells in Graves' hyperthyroidism and ophthalmopathy (dated by TCRdb to about 2019). Libraries were prepared through multiplex PCR. Instrument on record: Illumina HiSeq 2000. The TCR beta CDR3 regions were amplified from the RNA transcripts. For the first round of RT-PCR on the TCR CDR3, the HTBI primer set was used together with the Qiagen OneStep RT-PCR kit. Starting from the raw public reads, TCRdb applied fastp trimming at Q25, assembled clones with MiXCR and retained in-frame beta chains. All rows with the same CDR3 protein become a single entry with the most common DNA and genes. The sample includes about 600,000 distinct CDR3 sequences, with more than 15% observed a single time. The ten largest account for 2.5% to 4% of the sample. Input material: blood. Source of these receptors: a woman aged 40 to 49 with Graves' ophthalmopathy.

This clonotype was observed at least ten times. This chain links TRBV18 with TRBJ1-1; D gene ambiguous. Germline loops: CDR1 KGHSH, CDR2 LQKENI. V lost 6 bases, J lost 4 bases, and 15 bases lay in between. The CDR3 is made up of 14 amino acids. This CDR3 is CASSSNGVGTEAFF. CDR3 coding DNA: TGTGCCAGCTCGTCAAACGGGGTGGGCACTGAAGCTTTCTTT.

The V call is TRBV5-8, the J call TRBJ1-4; TRBD1 is a possible D gene (5 bases). In germline, CDR1 is SGHTS, CDR2 YDEGEE. The CDR3 has 16 amino acids. Trimming cost V 9 bases and J 0 bases, with 18 bases left between them. The DNA for the CDR3 is TGTGCCAACGGCCCGGGACGGACTGCAACTAATGAAAAACTGTTTTTT. It codes for CANGPGRTATNEKLFF.

This clonotype has a count of ten or more. The V call is TRBV19, the J call TRBJ1-1; unclear D gene. The CDR3 has 14 residues. The V gene's germline CDR1 is LNHDA and CDR2 SQIVND (reference sequence). Trimming took 4 bases from V and 0 from J, leaving 9 bases between them. The CDR3 coding sequence is TGTGCCAGTAGTAGGCGTGCCATGAACACTGAAGCTTTCTTT. Protein: CASSRRAMNTEAFF.

This clonotype was recorded at least ten times. The rearrangement links TRBV12-3 or TRBV12-4 to TRBJ2-2, with D possibly being TRBD1 (6 bases). V was shortened by 3 bases and J by 2 bases, with 13 bases between the two germline ends. This CDR3 spans 16 amino acids. CDR3 in amino acids: CASSLGAGPNTGELFF. Written as DNA, the CDR3 is TGTGCCAGCAGTTTGGGGGCAGGGCCAAACACCGGGGAGCTGTTTTTT.

In the case of this clonotype: Being one base from a much bigger clone, this may be a read error. Here the CDR3 DNA reads TGTGCCAGCAGCTCTCTGGGCTGGGAGCTGTTTTTT. Its translation: CASSSLGWELFF. V is TRBV13 and J is TRBJ2-2; D is unclear. This CDR3 has 12 amino acids. Germline CDR1 reads PRHDT; CDR2 reads FYEKMQ (reference sequence). V shed 4 bases and J shed 9 bases, with 9 bases lying between them.

This clonotype has ten or more counts. The CDR3 reads CASSQSHEQFF. In DNA form, the CDR3 reads TGTGCCAGCAGCCAAAGCCATGAGCAGTTCTTC. The chain couples TRBV3-1 to TRBJ2-1; D is uncertain. From germline, CDR1 is LGHDT and CDR2 YNNKEL (reference sequence). The CDR3 extends over 11 amino acids. V was pared by 2 bases and J by 8 bases, with 4 bases between.

This clonotype showed up many times. The rearrangement links TRBV20-1 to TRBJ2-3; D possibly corresponds to TRBD1 (5 bases). CDR1 is DFQATT, CDR2 SNEGSKA, per germline (reference sequence). Deletions cut 1 base from V and 6 bases from J, with 14 bases between. CDR3 length: 14 residues. CDR3 sequence reads: CSARGHGRGDTQYF. The CDR3 nucleotides read TGCAGTGCTAGAGGCCATGGTAGGGGTGATACGCAGTATTTT.

This clonotype was detected ten times or more. The chain combines TRBV12-3 or TRBV12-4 with TRBJ2-7, with 8 bases lining up with TRBD2. J was trimmed by 1 base and V by 3 bases; bases with no gene match: 11. The CDR3 length is 17 residues. This chain's CDR3 is CASSFRADSGSSYEQYF. DNA of the CDR3: TGTGCCAGCAGTTTTAGGGCAGACAGCGGGAGTTCCTACGAGCAGTACTTC.

A word on this clonotype: This may be a read error: a much more frequent sequence differs by one nucleotide. The rearrangement uses TRBV12-3 or TRBV12-4 and TRBJ2-7; 14 nucleotides agree with TRBD2. V lost 9 bases to trimming and J lost 0 bases; unmatched junction nucleotides: 19. This CDR3 comprises 20 residues. CDR3 in DNA: TGTGCCAGAAGCAATCCCAATAATAAGGGGACTAGCGGGAGCTCCTACGAGCAGTACTTC. Encoded protein: CARSNPNNKGTSGSSYEQYF.

The chain has TRBV12-5 and TRBJ1-2, with D possibly being TRBD1 (5 bases). V was shortened by 6 bases and J by 8 bases, with 19 bases between the two germline ends. From germline, CDR1 is LGHNT and CDR2 FRNRAP. The CDR3 is made up of 14 amino acids. CDR3 residues: CASGAVGGEVGYTF. The CDR3 DNA sequence: TGTGCTAGTGGAGCCGTCGGAGGGGAGGTCGGCTACACCTTC.

This clonotype was picked up a small number of times. The gene calls are TRBV7-9 and TRBJ2-6; no firm D call. CDR1 is SEHNR, CDR2 FQNEAQ, per germline (reference sequence). The CDR3 sequence is 15 residues long. Trimming pared 6 bases from V and 0 bases from J, leaving 9 bases between. Written as DNA, the CDR3 is TGTGCCAGCAGGCCGGTCTTCTCTGGGGCCAACGTCCTGACTTTC. This gives the protein CASRPVFSGANVLTF.

Ten or more counts support this clonotype. The V call is TRBV12-3 or TRBV12-4, the J call TRBJ2-1; tentatively, D is TRBD2 (6 bases). The CDR3 totals 13 residues. Deletions cut 7 bases from V and 3 bases from J, with 10 bases between. The chain's CDR3 is CASTGSGYNEQFF. CDR3 nucleotide sequence: TGTGCCAGCACCGGTAGCGGCTACAATGAGCAGTTCTTC.

The chain couples TRBV20-1 to TRBJ2-1; 11 nucleotides line up with TRBD2. Trimming took 7 bases from V and 4 from J; bases not matched to a gene: 9. The CDR3 is made up of 15 amino acids. Germline CDR1 is DFQATT and CDR2 is SNEGSKA (reference sequence). The CDR3 sequence: CSVPRRTSGYNEQFF. The CDR3 nucleotides are TGCAGTGTCCCCCGCCGGACTAGCGGGTACAATGAGCAGTTCTTC.

The chain couples TRBV19 to TRBJ1-2, with D perhaps TRBD1 (5 bases). Germline V CDR1 and CDR2: LNHDA, SQIVND (reference sequence). Trimming took 3 bases from V and 4 from J, leaving 15 bases between them. CDR3 length: 15 residues. The chain's CDR3 is CASSIGSRERYGYTF. The CDR3 DNA reads TGTGCCAGTAGTATTGGTAGCAGGGAACGCTATGGCTACACCTTC.

This clonotype came up many times. The chain uses TRBV20-1 and TRBJ2-5; D is possibly TRBD2 (7 bases). The CDR3 is made up of 16 amino acids. Deletions cut 0 bases from V and 5 bases from J, with 19 bases between. Per germline, CDR1 DFQATT and CDR2 SNEGSKA (reference sequence). The CDR3 spells CSARDLGGGLLETQYF. In DNA, the CDR3 is TGCAGTGCTAGAGATCTGGGGGGGGGCCTGTTGGAGACCCAGTACTTC.

This clonotype was detected many times. The V and J genes are TRBV25-1 and TRBJ2-5, with a possible D match to TRBD2 (6 bases). With 4 bases removed from V and 4 bases from J, the gap between germline ends came to 13 bases. Germline V gives CDR1 MGHDK, CDR2 SYGVNS. The CDR3 extends over 14 amino acids. CDR3 DNA sequence: TGTGCCAGCAGTGGGGGCGGGGAGGCAGAGACCCAGTACTTC. Its translation is CASSGGGEAETQYF.

This clonotype was recorded many times. The chain is built from TRBV6-1 and TRBJ1-5; D perhaps matches TRBD1 (5 bases). Germline V CDR1 and CDR2: MNHNS, SASEGT. CDR3 length: 16 amino acids. V lost 5 bases and J lost 5, with 19 bases in between. The CDR3 protein is CASSNPRQGVDQPQHF. In nucleotides, the CDR3 is TGTGCCAGCAGTAACCCCCGCCAGGGAGTCGATCAGCCCCAGCATTTT.

Within the sample, this clonotype is medium-sized. The CDR3 is CASSLSQTDTQYF. The CDR3 nucleotides read TGTGCCAGCAGCTTATCCCAAACAGATACGCAGTATTTT. This chain connects TRBV7-3 to TRBJ2-3; D call uncertain. CDR3 length: 13 residues. Germline V gene sequence: CDR1 SGHTA, CDR2 FQGTGA. V lost 2 bases and J 3 bases, leaving 6 bases between the germline ends.

This clonotype was seen at least ten times. The V gene is TRBV11-2, the J gene TRBJ1-2; maybe TRBD1 (5 bases). The V gene lost 8 bases and the J gene lost 3 bases, with 13 bases spanning the gap. Germline CDR1 and CDR2: SGHAT and FQNNGV. The CDR3 sequence is 13 residues long. The CDR3 DNA reads as TGTGCCAGCCGGGGCCACTTGGACTATGGCTACACCTTC. Translated, it gives CASRGHLDYGYTF.

This sequence joins TRBV13 and TRBJ1-1, with D perhaps matching TRBD1 (6 bases). Germline values: CDR1 PRHDT, CDR2 FYEKMQ (reference sequence). CDR3 length: 14 residues. The V gene lost 5 bases and the J gene lost 5 bases, with 15 bases spanning the gap. The CDR3 bases are TGTGCCAGCAGCATGGGGGGGGCGGGGACTGAAGCTTTCTTT. It specifies CASSMGGAGTEAFF.

This clonotype has just a few counts. This chain joins TRBV7-9 and TRBJ2-1; 11 bases align to TRBD2. CDR1 and CDR2 from the germline V gene are SEHNR and FQNEAQ (reference sequence). This CDR3 has 15 amino acids. Losses at the gene ends were 4 bases for V and 8 bases for J; bases not matched to a gene: 7. In DNA, the CDR3 is TGTGCCAGCAGCTCGCGGGGGACTAGCGGCGATGAGCAGTTCTTC. Amino acid sequence: CASSSRGTSGDEQFF.

This clonotype was observed a few times. The chain carries TRBV7-2 and TRBJ2-5; D tentatively reads TRBD1 or TRBD2 (6 bases each). The germline CDR1 and CDR2 sequences are SGHTA and FQGNSA. The CDR3 length is 14 residues. V was shortened by 3 bases and J by 5 bases, with 13 bases between the two germline ends. DNA of the CDR3: TGTGCCAGCAGCTTCGGGGGCCGGGGGGAGACCCAGTACTTC. This translates into CASSFGGRGETQYF.

The chain combines TRBV11-2 with TRBJ2-1; D uncertain. The length of the CDR3 is 16 residues. V lost 4 bases to trimming and J lost 3 bases, with 16 bases between them. Germline CDR1 SGHAT, CDR2 FQNNGV. The CDR3: CASSSHHNRVYNEQFF. The CDR3 coding sequence is TGTGCCAGCAGCTCTCATCATAACCGAGTCTACAATGAGCAGTTCTTC.

The chain carries TRBV20-1 and TRBJ2-1, with 11 bases fitting TRBD2. There are 15 residues in the CDR3. After removal of 3 bases from V and 6 bases from J, the junction contained 7 bases not matched to a gene. Germline-derived CDR1 and CDR2 are DFQATT and SNEGSKA (reference sequence). DNA for the CDR3: TGCAGTGCTAGGGATACTAGCGGGGGTCTCAATGAGCAGTTCTTC. It specifies CSARDTSGGLNEQFF.

V gene TRBV28 combines with J gene TRBJ1-5; TRBD1 might be the D (5 bases). The CDR3 sequence is 16 residues long. Trimming shortened V by 3 bases and J by 0 bases, and 12 bases separated the two germline ends. In germline, CDR1 is MDHEN, CDR2 SYDVKM. The CDR3 coding sequence is TGTGCCAGCAGTTTGGGGGGAAGTTATAGCAATCAGCCCCAGCATTTT. Residues: CASSLGGSYSNQPQHF.

The chain joins TRBV30 to TRBJ1-6; D gene unclear. V was pared by 1 base and J by 7 bases, with 8 bases between. This CDR3 region has 13 residues. Germline loops: CDR1 GTSNPN, CDR2 SVGIG (reference sequence). This CDR3 reads CAWSDQSNSPLHF. CDR3 in DNA: TGTGCCTGGAGTGATCAGTCCAATTCACCCCTCCACTTT.

The gene calls are TRBV9 and TRBJ1-6, with unresolved D. This CDR3 is 14 amino acids long. Germline values: CDR1 SGDLS, CDR2 YYNGEE. V was shortened by 1 base and J by 0 bases, with 2 bases between the two germline ends. DNA of the CDR3: TGTGCCAGCAGCGTAAGCTCCTATAATTCACCCCTCCACTTT. This codes for CASSVSSYNSPLHF.

At least ten counts were recorded for this clonotype. The chain carries TRBV19 and TRBJ2-5; D not resolved. This CDR3 spans 14 amino acids. Per the germline V gene, CDR1 is LNHDA and CDR2 is SQIVND (reference sequence). V lost 5 bases, J lost 4 bases, and 14 bases lay in between. The CDR3 coding sequence is TGTGCCAGTAGTCTCGGACGGGCCAGAGAGACCCAGTACTTC. Residues: CASSLGRARETQYF.

This clonotype was observed at least ten times. The chain is built from TRBV5-1 and TRBJ2-4, with 7 bases that match TRBD1. Germline CDR1 is SGHRS and CDR2 is YFSETQ. V gave up 0 bases and J gave up 6 bases; unmatched junction bases: 6. The CDR3 is 15 amino acids. The CDR3 sequence is CASSLGQTGLNIQYF. The CDR3 region has the DNA TGCGCCAGCAGCTTGGGACAGACAGGGCTAAACATTCAGTACTTC.

In this sample, this clonotype turned up a few times. A much larger clone differs from this one at a single base, so this may be a read error. The V and J genes are TRBV28 and TRBJ1-1; 10 bases are a match to TRBD1. CDR1 is MDHEN, CDR2 SYDVKM, per germline. Unmatched junction bases numbered 8, after V lost 7 bases and J lost 3 bases. The CDR3 runs to 15 residues. DNA for the CDR3: TGTGCCAGCACCGACAGGGGGCTAAGGGACACTGAAGCTTTCTTT. Translating it yields CASTDRGLRDTEAFF.